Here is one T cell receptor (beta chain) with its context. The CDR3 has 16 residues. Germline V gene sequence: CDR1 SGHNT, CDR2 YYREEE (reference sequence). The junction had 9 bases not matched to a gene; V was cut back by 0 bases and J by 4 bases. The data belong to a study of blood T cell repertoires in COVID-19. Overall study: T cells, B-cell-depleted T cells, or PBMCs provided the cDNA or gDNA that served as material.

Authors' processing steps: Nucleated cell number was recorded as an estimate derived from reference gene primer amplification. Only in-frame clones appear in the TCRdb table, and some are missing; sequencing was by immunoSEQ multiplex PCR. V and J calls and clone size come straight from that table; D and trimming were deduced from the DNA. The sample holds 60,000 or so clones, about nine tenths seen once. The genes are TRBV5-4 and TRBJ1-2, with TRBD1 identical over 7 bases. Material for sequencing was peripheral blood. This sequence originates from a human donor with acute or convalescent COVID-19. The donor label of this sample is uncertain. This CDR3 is CASSLAIEGQRYGYTF. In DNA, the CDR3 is TGTGCCAGCAGCTTGGCCATTGAGGGACAGCGCTATGGCTACACCTTC. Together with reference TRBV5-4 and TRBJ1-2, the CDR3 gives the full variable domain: ETGVTQSPTHLIKTRGQQVTLRCSSQSGHNTVSWYQQALGQGPQFIFQYYREEENGRGNFPPRFSGLQFPNYSSELNVNALELDDSALYLCASSLAIEGQRYGYTFGSGTRLTVV.